The source of this T cell receptor (beta chain) is a study of shared clonotypes between healthy human individuals. About the research overall: In total, the donors were two women and a few men aged 18 to 49. A donor's plate count was three for CD4 naive and three for CD4 memory; CD8 naive had two and CD8 memory one. The study's findings and limits: What naive subsets generally showed was a larger estimated richness than memory subsets showed.

The germline gives CDR1 SGHRS, CDR2 YFSETQ. The V and J ends lost 2 bases and 4 bases respectively, with 12 bases between them. The CDR3 consists of 14 residues. In the case of this clone: Its cognate antigen is unknown.

Generated by immunoSEQ multiplex PCR, the TCRdb table keeps only in-frame clones and is missing some. The sample carries some 630,000 clones, roughly 78% recorded once. Nashville, Tennessee was home to all donors, each a Caucasian adult. This TCR was sampled from a woman younger than 45 in good health. The sequenced sample consisted of memory CD4+ T cells sorted from blood. Subset here: CD45RA-negative fraction. This chain joins TRBV5-1 and TRBJ1-2, with a tentative D call TRBD1 (5 bases). In DNA form, the CDR3 reads TGCGCCAGCAGCTTCAGTGAAGGGGCCTATGGCTACACCTTC. Protein: CASSFSEGAYGYTF.